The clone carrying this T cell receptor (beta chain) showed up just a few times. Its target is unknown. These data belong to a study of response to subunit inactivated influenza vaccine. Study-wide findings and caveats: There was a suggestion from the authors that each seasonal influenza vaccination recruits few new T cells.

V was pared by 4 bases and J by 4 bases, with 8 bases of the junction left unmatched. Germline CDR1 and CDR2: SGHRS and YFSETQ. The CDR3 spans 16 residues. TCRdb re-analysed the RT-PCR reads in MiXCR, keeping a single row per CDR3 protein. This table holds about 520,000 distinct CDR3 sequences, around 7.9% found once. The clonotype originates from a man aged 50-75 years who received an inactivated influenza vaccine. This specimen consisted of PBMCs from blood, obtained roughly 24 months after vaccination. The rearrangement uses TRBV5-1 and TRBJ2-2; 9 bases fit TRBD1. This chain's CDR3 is CASSPRDRVFTGELFF. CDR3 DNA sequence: TGCGCCAGCAGCCCCCGGGACAGGGTCTTCACCGGGGAGCTGTTTTTT.